The next 30 T cell receptor beta chains were all read from a single sample in a study of T cells after somatic rescue of genetic block. Data came from immunoSEQ multiplex PCR; TCRdb stores just in-frame clones and leaves some out. Of about 120,000 clones listed, under 95% are singletons. Material: peripheral blood mononuclear cells (PBMCs). These receptors were obtained from a woman in her late teens or twenties.

The J gene is TRBJ2-5, the V gene TRBV9, with 7 bases aligning to TRBD2. CDR1 and CDR2 (germline): SGDLS, YYNGEE. The CDR3 has 13 residues. Trimming took 5 bases from V and 5 from J; bases not matched to a gene: 6. The CDR3 region is CASSPGGLETQYF. The DNA for the CDR3 is TGTGCCAGCAGTCCGGGGGGTTTGGAGACCCAGTACTTC. The entire variable domain, with the rest obtained from reference TRBV9 and TRBJ2-5, is as follows: DSGVTQTPKHLITATGQRVTLRCSPRSGDLSVYWYQQSLDQGLQFLIQYYNGEERAKGNILERFSAQQFPDLHSELNLSSLELGDSALYFCASSPGGLETQYFGPGTRLLVL.

V gene TRBV18 combines with J gene TRBJ2-1; D perhaps matches TRBD1 (5 bases). Trimming cost V 2 bases and J 0 bases, with 17 bases left between them. The CDR3 consists of 18 residues. Germline CDR1 is KGHSH and CDR2 is LQKENI. The CDR3 nucleotides read TGTGCCAGCTCACCAAGAGGCAGGGCGGAGAGCTCCTACAATGAGCAGTTCTTC. It specifies CASSPRGRAESSYNEQFF. Based on the CDR3 plus reference TRBV18 and TRBJ2-1, the full variable domain is NAGVMQNPRHLVRRRGQEARLRCSPMKGHSHVYWYRQLPEEGLKFMVYLQKENIIDESGMPKERFSAEFPKEGPSILRIQQVVRGDSAAYFCASSPRGRAESSYNEQFFGPGTRLTVL.

The chain links TRBV2 to TRBJ1-1, with TRBD1 matching over 10 bases. J was trimmed by 4 bases and V by 7 bases; bases with no gene match: 3. Germline-derived CDR1 and CDR2 are SNHLY and FYNNEI. The CDR3 runs to 13 residues. This CDR3 reads CASKGTGATEAFF. The DNA of the CDR3 is TGTGCCAGCAAGGGGACAGGGGCCACTGAAGCTTTCTTT.

The V and J genes are TRBV6-6 and TRBJ1-1; 10 bases are shared with TRBD1. The CDR3 contains 16 residues. Germline CDR1 and CDR2: MNHNY and SVGAGI (reference sequence). V dropped 0 bases and J dropped 1; count of bases not matched to a gene: 2. The DNA of the CDR3 is TGTGCCAGCAGTTACTCGCGACAGGGGGCGAACACTGAAGCTTTCTTT. Encoded protein: CASSYSRQGANTEAFF.

The CDR3 DNA reads TGTGCCAGCAGCTTAGCGGGGAGGGGAGCTGGAAACACCATATATTTT. This sequence encodes CASSLAGRGAGNTIYF. This chain links TRBV7-9 with TRBJ1-3, with a tentative D call TRBD1 (5 bases). Germline values: CDR1 SEHNR, CDR2 FQNEAQ (reference sequence). The V end was cut by 0 bases, the J end by 2 bases, with 11 bases between. This CDR3 region has 16 residues.

This sequence joins TRBV19 and TRBJ2-5; 7 nucleotides align to TRBD2. The CDR3 is 14 residues long. Germline trimming cut 10 bases from V and 4 bases from J; bases unmatched to any gene: 12. Germline-derived CDR1 and CDR2 are LNHDA and SQIVND (reference sequence). CDR3 sequence: CATVAGPNGETQYF. CDR3 nucleotide sequence: TGTGCCACCGTAGCGGGCCCGAATGGAGAGACCCAGTACTTC.

This clone was seen just once. The V call is TRBV7-2, the J call TRBJ2-2, with no clear D. Trimming removed 1 base at V and 5 bases at J, with 11 bases between. This CDR3 contains 15 residues. Germline V gene sequence: CDR1 SGHTA, CDR2 FQGNSA. CDR3 nucleotides: TGTGCCAGCAGCTTAGTTGCGACGGGTACCGGGGAGCTGTTTTTT. Amino acids: CASSLVATGTGELFF.

The genes are TRBV7-6 and TRBJ2-5, with TRBD2 matching 9 bases. In germline, CDR1 is SGHVS, CDR2 FNYEAQ. CDR3 length: 17 amino acids. With V trimmed by 3 bases and J by 2 bases, 10 bases remained unmatched. CDR3 sequence reads: CASSFGTSHSTQETQYF. The CDR3 DNA follows: TGTGCCAGCAGCTTTGGGACTAGCCATAGTACTCAAGAGACCCAGTACTTC.

V usage is TRBV14 and J usage is TRBJ2-5, with D unclear. The CDR3 is made up of 12 amino acids. In germline, CDR1 is SGHDN, CDR2 FVKESK. V dropped 1 base and J dropped 6 bases, with 6 bases sitting between them. The CDR3 DNA reads TGTGCCAGCAGCCAAGTGGGGAAGACCCAGTACTTC. Translation: CASSQVGKTQYF.

The gene calls are TRBV14 and TRBJ1-1; D might be TRBD1 (5 bases). There are 14 residues in the CDR3. Per the germline V gene, CDR1 is SGHDN and CDR2 is FVKESK. Trimming took off 4 bases at V and 10 bases at J, with 19 bases between the two ends. Here the CDR3 reads CASSPGTFPSGAFF. The CDR3 DNA reads TGTGCCAGCAGCCCTGGGACCTTCCCGAGCGGAGCTTTCTTT.

The chain combines TRBV10-3 with TRBJ2-1; TRBD1 is a possible D gene (6 bases). This CDR3 has 16 amino acids. The germline CDR1 and CDR2 sequences are ENHRY and SYGVKD. V lost 10 bases and J lost 7, with 26 bases in between. The CDR3 sequence is CANKRGGRVQYNEQFF. The CDR3 DNA reads as TGTGCCAACAAGAGAGGGGGTAGGGTGCAGTATAATGAGCAGTTCTTC.

This clone was observed a few times. For the CDR3, the DNA is TGTGCCAGCAGCTCCGGTGCTAGCTATAATTCACCCCTCCACTTT. This codes for CASSSGASYNSPLHF. V usage is TRBV5-4 and J usage is TRBJ1-6; D unresolved. From germline, CDR1 is SGHNT and CDR2 YYREEE (reference sequence). The CDR3 is 15 amino acids. Trimming cost V 3 bases and J 3 bases, with 10 bases left between them.

The CDR3 DNA sequence: TGTGCCAGCAGCTTAGAGAACACTGAAGCTTTCTTT. It specifies CASSLENTEAFF. The chain carries TRBV11-2 and TRBJ1-1; no clear D. The CDR3 spans 12 residues. V gave up 0 bases and J gave up 1 base, with 0 bases separating them. In germline, CDR1 is SGHAT, CDR2 FQNNGV.

This rearrangement joins TRBV4-2 to TRBJ1-2; the D gene is possibly TRBD1 (5 bases). Germline loops: CDR1 LGHNA, CDR2 YNFKEQ. The CDR3 totals 15 residues. Trimming pared 1 base from V and 0 bases from J, leaving 9 bases between. The CDR3 here is CASSQGGASNYGYTF. The CDR3 DNA is TGTGCCAGCAGCCAAGGTGGGGCTTCTAACTATGGCTACACCTTC.

V and J are TRBV30 and TRBJ2-1; perhaps TRBD2 as D (5 bases). Trimming stripped 2 bases from V and 5 bases from J, with 13 bases between. The CDR3 covers 14 residues. The germline CDR1 and CDR2 sequences are GTSNPN and SVGIG (reference sequence). CDR3 DNA: TGTGCCTGGAGTAGGAGGAGACAAGACAATGAGCAGTTCTTC. Protein: CAWSRRRQDNEQFF.

V usage is TRBV6-1 and J usage is TRBJ2-7; TRBD1 or TRBD2 may be the D gene (6 bases each). The ends were cut back, 6 bases at V and 4 bases at J, with 13 bases in the middle. CDR1 MNHNS and CDR2 SASEGT come from the germline V gene. The CDR3 runs 13 residues. CDR3 in amino acids: CASSRGGGYEQYF. The CDR3 DNA follows: TGTGCCAGCAGCCGCGGAGGGGGGTACGAGCAGTACTTC.

This chain joins TRBV13 and TRBJ2-5; D is perhaps TRBD1 or TRBD2 (5 bases each). The CDR3 loop spans 17 amino acids. Looked up from germline, CDR1 is PRHDT and CDR2 is FYEKMQ (reference sequence). With 5 bases removed from V and 1 base from J, the gap between germline ends came to 20 bases. This CDR3 reads CASSHQGRDFFQETQYF. The CDR3 bases are TGTGCCAGCAGCCATCAGGGCCGGGATTTCTTCCAAGAGACCCAGTACTTC.

This chain connects TRBV14 to TRBJ1-2, with D possibly being TRBD1 (6 bases). The V gene lost 4 bases and the J gene lost 8 bases, with 14 bases spanning the gap. CDR3 length: 13 amino acids. Germline V gene sequence: CDR1 SGHDN, CDR2 FVKESK. The CDR3 protein is CASSLTGYGGYTF. The CDR3 DNA is TGTGCCAGCAGCCTCACAGGGTATGGCGGCTACACCTTC.

Remarks on this clone: Within the sample, other DNA sequences also encode this same CDR3. The gene calls are TRBV7-9 and TRBJ2-7; D is uncertain. Per the germline V gene, CDR1 is SEHNR and CDR2 is FQNEAQ (reference sequence). CDR3 length: 12 residues. V dropped 3 bases and J dropped 3 bases, with 6 bases sitting between them. CDR3 in amino acids: CASSLGSYEQYF. In DNA form, the CDR3 reads TGTGCCAGCAGCTTGGGCAGCTACGAGCAGTACTTC.

The J gene is TRBJ2-1, the V gene TRBV12-5; D may correspond to TRBD1 or TRBD2 (5 bases each). Per germline, CDR1 LGHNT and CDR2 FRNRAP. Trimming shortened V by 5 bases and J by 8 bases, and 10 bases separated the two germline ends. CDR3 length equals 12 residues. The CDR3: CASGGGVYEQFF. In DNA, the CDR3 is TGTGCTAGTGGTGGGGGTGTTTATGAGCAGTTCTTC.

The V call is TRBV13, the J call TRBJ1-1; no reliable D call. In germline, CDR1 is PRHDT, CDR2 FYEKMQ (reference sequence). This CDR3 spans 14 amino acids. V lost 3 bases to trimming and J lost 5 bases, with 13 bases between them. Here the CDR3 reads CASSFEGERTEAFF. The CDR3 DNA follows: TGTGCCAGCAGCTTCGAAGGCGAGAGAACTGAAGCTTTCTTT.

The V and J genes are TRBV10-3 and TRBJ1-1; TRBD1 matches 8 bases. Germline assignment: CDR1 ENHRY and CDR2 SYGVKD. The CDR3 spans 17 residues. V trimming: 3 bases; J trimming: 0 bases; junction bases outside the gene matches: 9. CDR3 DNA sequence: TGTGCCATCAGTGAACTCCCCCAGGGGGCTCTGAACACTGAAGCTTTCTTT. Translated, it gives CAISELPQGALNTEAFF.

This chain connects TRBV11-2 to TRBJ1-1, with no clear D. Germline V gene lookup returns CDR1 SGHAT and CDR2 FQNNGV. Trimming cost V 5 bases and J 1 base, with 11 bases left between them. This CDR3 comprises 14 residues. CDR3 DNA: TGTGCCAGCAGCGTAGGGTCGGGGAACACTGAAGCTTTCTTT. It yields the protein CASSVGSGNTEAFF. Full variable domain (outside the CDR3, taken from reference TRBV11-2 and TRBJ1-1): EAGVAQSPRYKIIEKRQSVAFWCNPISGHATLYWYQQILGQGPKLLIQFQNNGVVDDSQLPKDRFSAERLKGVDSTLKIQPAKLEDSAVYLCASSVGSGNTEAFFGQGTRLTVV.

The V and J genes are TRBV6-4 and TRBJ1-1, with 7 bases aligning to TRBD1. CDR1 is MRHNA and CDR2 is SNTAGT in the germline V gene. Trimming removed 2 bases from V and 4 bases from J; junction bases left unmatched: 7. The CDR3 has 15 residues. DNA for the CDR3: TGTGCCAGCAGTGACACTAGACAGGGTGGCACTGAAGCTTTCTTT. Amino acids: CASSDTRQGGTEAFF.

There are a few counts of this clone. This chain uses TRBV9 with TRBJ2-5; 8 bases align to TRBD1. V was pared by 2 bases and J by 4 bases, with 10 bases of the junction left unmatched. The CDR3 has 16 amino acids. The V gene's germline CDR1 is SGDLS and CDR2 YYNGEE. The CDR3 DNA follows: TGTGCCAGCAGCGTCTCCCATGGACAGGGCGGAGAGACCCAGTACTTC. Translating gives CASSVSHGQGGETQYF. Together with reference TRBV9 and TRBJ2-5, the CDR3 gives the full variable domain: DSGVTQTPKHLITATGQRVTLRCSPRSGDLSVYWYQQSLDQGLQFLIQYYNGEERAKGNILERFSAQQFPDLHSELNLSSLELGDSALYFCASSVSHGQGGETQYFGPGTRLLVL.

CDR3 region: CASSQTESTEAFF. In DNA, the CDR3 is TGCGCCAGCAGCCAGACGGAAAGTACTGAAGCTTTCTTT. The V and J genes are TRBV4-1 and TRBJ1-1; D remains ambiguous. CDR3 length equals 13 residues. Trimming shortened V by 3 bases and J by 5 bases, and 10 bases separated the two germline ends. Germline V CDR1 and CDR2: MGHRA, YSYEKL.

This clone has more than one count but fewer than ten. The rearrangement uses TRBV5-1 and TRBJ1-4, with 9 bases matching TRBD1. CDR1 SGHRS and CDR2 YFSETQ come from the germline V gene. CDR3 length: 17 residues. The V and J ends lost 0 bases and 6 bases, in that order; junction bases with no gene match: 9. The CDR3 coding sequence is TGCGCCAGCAGCTTGGCCTTGGACAGGGGAGGAGATGAAAAACTGTTTTTT. Its translation: CASSLALDRGGDEKLFF.

The J gene is TRBJ2-7, the V gene TRBV12-5; no clear D. Per the germline V gene, CDR1 is LGHNT and CDR2 is FRNRAP. The CDR3 is 13 residues long. V gave up 0 bases and J gave up 0 bases, with 3 bases separating them. CDR3 sequence: CASGLVPSYEQYF. The CDR3, as DNA: TGTGCTAGTGGTTTGGTACCCTCCTACGAGCAGTACTTC.

This rearrangement joins TRBV2 to TRBJ2-2, with D possibly TRBD2 on 6 matching bases. Germline CDR1 SNHLY, CDR2 FYNNEI. The CDR3 sequence is 18 residues long. V was shortened by 2 bases and J by 3 bases, with 19 bases between the two germline ends. The CDR3 protein is CASSESFLGRGYTGELFF. The CDR3 nucleotides read TGTGCCAGCAGTGAATCCTTCCTGGGACGGGGGTACACCGGGGAGCTGTTTTTT.

The rearrangement uses TRBV7-9 and TRBJ1-6; D is unresolved. There are 15 residues in the CDR3. CDR1 and CDR2 (germline): SEHNR, FQNEAQ (reference sequence). V lost 3 bases to trimming and J lost 5 bases, with 11 bases between them. The CDR3 loop reads CASSLDWGNNSPLHF. The CDR3 DNA reads TGTGCCAGCAGCTTGGACTGGGGAAATAATTCACCCCTCCACTTT.